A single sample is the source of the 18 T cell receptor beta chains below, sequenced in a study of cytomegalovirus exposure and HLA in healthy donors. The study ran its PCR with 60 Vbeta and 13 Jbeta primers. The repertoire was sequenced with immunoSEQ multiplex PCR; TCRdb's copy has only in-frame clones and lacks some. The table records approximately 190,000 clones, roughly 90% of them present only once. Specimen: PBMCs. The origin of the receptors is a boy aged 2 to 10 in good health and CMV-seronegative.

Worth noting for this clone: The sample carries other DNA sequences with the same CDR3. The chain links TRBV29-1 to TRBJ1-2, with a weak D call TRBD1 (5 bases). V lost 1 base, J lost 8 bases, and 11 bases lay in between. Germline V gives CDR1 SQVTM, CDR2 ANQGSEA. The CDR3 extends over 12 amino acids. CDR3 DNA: TGCAGCGTTGAAGTTGGGGGGGGAGGCTACACCTTC. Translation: CSVEVGGGGYTF.

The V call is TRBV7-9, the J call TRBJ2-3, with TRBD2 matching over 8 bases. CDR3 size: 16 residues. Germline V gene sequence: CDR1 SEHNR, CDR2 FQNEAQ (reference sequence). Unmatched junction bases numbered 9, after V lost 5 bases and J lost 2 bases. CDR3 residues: CASSPPGGGLTDTQYF. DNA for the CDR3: TGTGCCAGCAGCCCCCCCGGCGGGGGGCTCACAGATACGCAGTATTTT.

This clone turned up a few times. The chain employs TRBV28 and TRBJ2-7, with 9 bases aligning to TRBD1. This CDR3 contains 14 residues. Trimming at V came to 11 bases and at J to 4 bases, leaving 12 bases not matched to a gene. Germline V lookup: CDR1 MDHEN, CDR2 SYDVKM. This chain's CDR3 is CAASPGTGPYEQYF. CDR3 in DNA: TGTGCCGCGAGCCCCGGGACAGGGCCTTACGAGCAGTACTTC.

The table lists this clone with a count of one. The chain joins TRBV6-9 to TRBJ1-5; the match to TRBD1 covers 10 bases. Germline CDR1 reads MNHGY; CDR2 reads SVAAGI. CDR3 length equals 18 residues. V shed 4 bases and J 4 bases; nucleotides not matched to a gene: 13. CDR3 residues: CASSSMDRGGRWNQPQHF. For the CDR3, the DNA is TGTGCCAGCAGTTCGATGGACAGGGGGGGAAGATGGAATCAGCCCCAGCATTTT.

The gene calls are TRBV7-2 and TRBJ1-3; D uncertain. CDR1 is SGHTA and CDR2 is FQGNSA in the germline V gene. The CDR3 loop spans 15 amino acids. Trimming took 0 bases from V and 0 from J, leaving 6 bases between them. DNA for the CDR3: TGTGCCAGCAGCTTAGCGGCGGTCTCTGGAAACACCATATATTTT. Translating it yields CASSLAAVSGNTIYF. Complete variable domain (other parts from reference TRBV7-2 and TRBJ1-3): GAGVSQSPSNKVTEKGKDVELRCDPISGHTALYWYRQSLGQGLEFLIYFQGNSAPDKSGLPSDRFSAERTGGSVSTLTIQRTQQEDSAVYLCASSLAAVSGNTIYFGEGSWLTVV.

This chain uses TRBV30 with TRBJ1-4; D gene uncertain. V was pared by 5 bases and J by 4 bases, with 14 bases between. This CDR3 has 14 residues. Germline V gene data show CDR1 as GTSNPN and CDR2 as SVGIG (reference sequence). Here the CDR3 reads CAWCRGGGNEKLFF. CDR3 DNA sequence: TGTGCCTGGTGCCGGGGAGGCGGTAATGAAAAACTGTTTTTT.

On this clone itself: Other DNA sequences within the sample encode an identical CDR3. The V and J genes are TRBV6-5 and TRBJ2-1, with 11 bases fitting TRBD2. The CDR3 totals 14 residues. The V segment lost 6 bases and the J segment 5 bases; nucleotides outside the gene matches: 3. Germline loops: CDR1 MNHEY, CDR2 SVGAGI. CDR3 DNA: TGTGCCAGCAGAACTAGCGGGAGTCACAATGAGCAGTTCTTC. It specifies CASRTSGSHNEQFF.

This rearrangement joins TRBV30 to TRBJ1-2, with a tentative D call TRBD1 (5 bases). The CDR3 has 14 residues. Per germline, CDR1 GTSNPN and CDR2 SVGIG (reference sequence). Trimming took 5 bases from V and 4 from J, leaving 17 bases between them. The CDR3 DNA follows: TGTGCCTGGCACGGCGGGGCCGGTAGCTATGGCTACACCTTC. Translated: CAWHGGAGSYGYTF.

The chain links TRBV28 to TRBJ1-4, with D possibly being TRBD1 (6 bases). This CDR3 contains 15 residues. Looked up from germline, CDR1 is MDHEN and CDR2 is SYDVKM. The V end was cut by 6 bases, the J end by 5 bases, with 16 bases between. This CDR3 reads CASRAWETGNEKLFF. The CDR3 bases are TGTGCCAGCAGGGCGTGGGAGACAGGAAATGAAAAACTGTTTTTT. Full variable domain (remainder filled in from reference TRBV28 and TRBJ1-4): DVKVTQSSRYLVKRTGEKVFLECVQDMDHENMFWYRQDPGLGLRLIYFSYDVKMKEKGDIPEGYSVSREKKERFSLILESASTNQTSMYLCASRAWETGNEKLFFGSGTQLSVL.

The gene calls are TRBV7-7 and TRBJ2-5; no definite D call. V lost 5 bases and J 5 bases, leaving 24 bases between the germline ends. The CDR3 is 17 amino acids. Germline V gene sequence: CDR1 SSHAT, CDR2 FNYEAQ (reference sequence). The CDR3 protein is CASSPLEYSRRWETQYF. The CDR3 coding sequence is TGTGCCAGCAGCCCTCTTGAATATAGCCGTAGATGGGAGACCCAGTACTTC.

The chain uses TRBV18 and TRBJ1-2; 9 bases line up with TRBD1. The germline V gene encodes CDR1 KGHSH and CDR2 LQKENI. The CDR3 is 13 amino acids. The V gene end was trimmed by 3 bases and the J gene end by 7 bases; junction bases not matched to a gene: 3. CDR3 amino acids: CASSPKQGAGYTF. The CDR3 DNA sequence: TGTGCCAGCTCACCCAAACAGGGGGCTGGCTACACCTTC.

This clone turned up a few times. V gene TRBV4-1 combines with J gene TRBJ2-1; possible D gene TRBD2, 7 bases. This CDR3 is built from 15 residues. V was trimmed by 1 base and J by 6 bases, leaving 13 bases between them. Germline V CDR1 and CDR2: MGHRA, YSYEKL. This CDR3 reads CASSQASGTRNEQFF. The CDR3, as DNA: TGCGCCAGCAGCCAAGCGAGCGGGACACGCAATGAGCAGTTCTTC.

The CDR3 DNA sequence: TGTGCCAGCACGGGCGGGGTTCGGAGTAATTCACCCCTCCACTTT. It specifies CASTGGVRSNSPLHF. This chain connects TRBV6-5 to TRBJ1-6; the D is unclear. Trimming removed 7 bases from V and 6 bases from J, with 16 bases in between. CDR1 MNHEY and CDR2 SVGAGI come from the germline V gene. This CDR3 is 15 amino acids long.

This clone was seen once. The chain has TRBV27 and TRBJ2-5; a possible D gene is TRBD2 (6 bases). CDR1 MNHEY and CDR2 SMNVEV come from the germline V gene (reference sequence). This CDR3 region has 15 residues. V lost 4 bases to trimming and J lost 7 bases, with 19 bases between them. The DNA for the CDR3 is TGTGCCAGCAGTTCCCCCCGTGGGGGGAGAGCGACCCAGTACTTC. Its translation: CASSSPRGGRATQYF.

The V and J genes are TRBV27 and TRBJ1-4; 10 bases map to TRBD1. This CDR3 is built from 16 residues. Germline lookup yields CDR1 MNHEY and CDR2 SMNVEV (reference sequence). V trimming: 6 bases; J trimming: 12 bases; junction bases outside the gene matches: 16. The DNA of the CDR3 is TGTGCCAGCAGGCCCGGGACAGGGGCCCCCCGCCGAGAACTGTTTTTT. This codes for CASRPGTGAPRRELFF.

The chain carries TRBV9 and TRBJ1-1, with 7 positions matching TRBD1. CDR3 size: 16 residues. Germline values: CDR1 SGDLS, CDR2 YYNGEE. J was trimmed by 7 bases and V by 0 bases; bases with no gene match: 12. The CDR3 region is CASSVGAGTVPSEAFF. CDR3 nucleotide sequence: TGTGCCAGCAGCGTAGGAGCAGGGACAGTCCCCAGTGAAGCTTTCTTT.

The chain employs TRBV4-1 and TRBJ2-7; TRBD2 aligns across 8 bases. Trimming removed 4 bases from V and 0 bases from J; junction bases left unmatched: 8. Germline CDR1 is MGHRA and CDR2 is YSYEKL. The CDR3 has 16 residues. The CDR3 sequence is CASSRVLAETSYEQYF. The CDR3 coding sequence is TGCGCCAGCAGCCGAGTACTAGCGGAGACCTCCTACGAGCAGTACTTC.

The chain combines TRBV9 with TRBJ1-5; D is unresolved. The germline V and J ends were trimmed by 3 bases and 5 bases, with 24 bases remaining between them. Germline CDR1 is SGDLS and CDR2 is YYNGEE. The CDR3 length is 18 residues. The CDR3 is CASSAYEGSARLYQPQHF. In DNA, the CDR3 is TGTGCCAGCAGCGCCTACGAGGGATCCGCCCGTCTCTATCAGCCCCAGCATTTT.